The 13 T cell receptor beta chains given below trace back to one sample, sequenced in a study of blood T cell repertoires in COVID-19. Using immunoSEQ multiplex PCR, the repertoire was profiled, and TCRdb retains in-frame clones only, with some absent. This table has hundreds of thousands of clones, 86% appearing once. The sequencing sample was made of PBMCs or T cells enriched from blood (not recorded which). The receptor set was obtained from a woman aged 50 to 65 who had recovered from COVID-19.

The genes are TRBV9 and TRBJ1-4; 7 bases align to TRBD1. This CDR3 has 14 residues. The V gene's germline CDR1 is SGDLS and CDR2 YYNGEE. With V trimmed by 3 bases and J by 6 bases, 5 bases remained unmatched. Here the CDR3 reads CASSAGTAYEKLFF. CDR3 in DNA: TGTGCCAGCAGCGCCGGGACAGCTTATGAAAAACTGTTTTTT.

The chain combines TRBV27 with TRBJ2-7; possibly TRBD1 for D (6 bases). CDR3 length: 15 residues. CDR1 and CDR2 from the germline V gene are MNHEY and SMNVEV (reference sequence). V was pared by 3 bases and J by 2 bases, with 14 bases between. CDR3 amino acids: CASSFRQGNTYEQYF. For the CDR3, the DNA is TGTGCCAGCAGTTTCCGGCAGGGGAATACCTACGAGCAGTACTTC.

The genes are TRBV5-1 and TRBJ1-2; 7 bases align to TRBD1. Germline assignment: CDR1 SGHRS and CDR2 YFSETQ. This CDR3 has 14 residues. With V trimmed by 7 bases and J by 5 bases, 11 bases remained unmatched. The CDR3 nucleotides are TGCGCCAGCGTAGCCACCGCAGGGGGATATGGCTACACCTTC. The encoded protein is CASVATAGGYGYTF. The complete variable domain, with remaining parts taken from reference TRBV5-1 and TRBJ1-2, reads KAGVTQTPRYLIKTRGQQVTLSCSPISGHRSVSWYQQTPGQGLQFLFEYFSETQRNKGNFPGRFSGRQFSNSRSEMNVSTLELGDSALYLCASVATAGGYGYTFGSGTRLTVV.

The rearrangement links TRBV6-5 to TRBJ1-6; D gene unclear. CDR3 length: 15 amino acids. Germline V CDR1 and CDR2: MNHEY, SVGAGI. The V end lost 8 bases, the J end lost 4 bases, and 15 bases lay between the germline ends. The chain's CDR3 is CASGNRPEYNSPLHF. CDR3 nucleotide sequence: TGTGCCAGCGGCAACCGACCGGAGTATAATTCACCCCTCCACTTT.

This clone appeared a single time. The V call is TRBV5-6, the J call TRBJ2-5; 7 bases agree with TRBD2. The CDR3 has 16 amino acids. Germline CDR1 is SGHDT and CDR2 is YYEEEE. V lost 4 bases to trimming and J lost 4 bases; unmatched junction nucleotides: 13. CDR3 nucleotide sequence: TGTGCCAGCAGCCGCCGTCGCTGGGGGGAGGGAGAGACCCAGTACTTC. Translation: CASSRRRWGEGETQYF. Variable domain in full (rest from reference TRBV5-6 and TRBJ2-5): DAGVTQSPTHLIKTRGQQVTLRCSPKSGHDTVSWYQQALGQGPQFIFQYYEEEERQRGNFPDRFSGHQFPNYSSELNVNALLLGDSALYLCASSRRRWGEGETQYFGPGTRLLVL.

The chain uses TRBV7-2 and TRBJ2-3; 14 bases map to TRBD2. Germline values: CDR1 SGHTA, CDR2 FQGNSA. Unmatched junction bases numbered 12, after V lost 5 bases and J lost 8 bases. This CDR3 is 17 amino acids long. In DNA, the CDR3 is TGTGCCAGCAGCCTCACCGGGACTAGCGGGAGAAGTGGTACGCAGTATTTT. This sequence encodes CASSLTGTSGRSGTQYF.

The sample holds one count of this clone. The chain carries TRBV23-1 and TRBJ2-2; 10 bases fit TRBD1. TRBV23-1 is reported as an ORF; its role is uncertain. Trimming at V came to 0 bases and at J to 1 base, leaving 23 bases not matched to a gene. The CDR3 extends over 24 amino acids. The CDR3 spells CASSQSWGQGSSGTTLQNTGELFF. The DNA of the CDR3 is TGCGCCAGCAGTCAATCGTGGGGACAGGGGAGCTCCGGGACTACACTACAGAACACCGGGGAGCTGTTTTTT.

The chain has TRBV19 and TRBJ2-5, with 8 bases identical to TRBD2. Germline V gene data show CDR1 as LNHDA and CDR2 as SQIVND (reference sequence). CDR3 length: 14 amino acids. Trimming cost V 8 bases and J 1 base; bases outside gene matches: 6. CDR3: CASSSGPLQETQYF. The CDR3 coding sequence is TGTGCCAGTTCTAGCGGGCCGCTCCAAGAGACCCAGTACTTC. Looking up the rest from reference TRBV19 and TRBJ2-5 gives the full variable domain: DGGITQSPKYLFRKEGQNVTLSCEQNLNHDAMYWYRQDPGQGLRLIYYSQIVNDFQKGDIAEGYSVSREKKESFPLTVTSAQKNPTAFYLCASSSGPLQETQYFGPGTRLLVL.

V gene TRBV5-1 combines with J gene TRBJ1-1, with 9 nucleotides matching TRBD1. The CDR3 has 16 amino acids. V trimming: 3 bases; J trimming: 4 bases; junction bases outside the gene matches: 10. Germline V CDR1 and CDR2: SGHRS, YFSETQ. The CDR3 reads CASSYGQGMGSTEAFF. As DNA, the CDR3 is TGCGCCAGCAGCTACGGACAGGGGATGGGAAGCACTGAAGCTTTCTTT.

The chain recombines TRBV9 with TRBJ2-5, with D perhaps TRBD1 (6 bases). CDR3 length: 15 amino acids. Germline V gives CDR1 SGDLS, CDR2 YYNGEE. V lost 4 bases and J 5 bases, leaving 18 bases between the germline ends. This CDR3 reads CASSPRLGATETQYF. The DNA of the CDR3 is TGTGCCAGCAGCCCCCGTTTGGGGGCTACGGAGACCCAGTACTTC. The full variable domain, in which reference TRBV9 and TRBJ2-5 provide the parts outside the CDR3, is DSGVTQTPKHLITATGQRVTLRCSPRSGDLSVYWYQQSLDQGLQFLIQYYNGEERAKGNILERFSAQQFPDLHSELNLSSLELGDSALYFCASSPRLGATETQYFGPGTRLLVL.

The chain carries TRBV30 and TRBJ2-1; D is unresolved. Germline V gives CDR1 GTSNPN, CDR2 SVGIG (reference sequence). This CDR3 region has 14 residues. Deletions cut 0 bases from V and 8 bases from J, with 14 bases between. CDR3 coding DNA: TGTGCCTGGAGTGTCCCTAGGTACGTGGATGAGCAGTTCTTC. Residues: CAWSVPRYVDEQFF.

This chain links TRBV27 with TRBJ2-2; 7 positions match TRBD1. Looked up from germline, CDR1 is MNHEY and CDR2 is SMNVEV (reference sequence). There are 16 residues in the CDR3. With V trimmed by 2 bases and J by 5 bases, 8 bases remained unmatched. CDR3 sequence (DNA): TGTGCCAGCAGTTTAGAGGGGGCGCTTCGGACCGGGGAGCTGTTTTTT. Its translation: CASSLEGALRTGELFF.

The chain carries TRBV12-3 or TRBV12-4 and TRBJ1-1; 7 positions agree with TRBD1. V shed 10 bases and J 5 bases; nucleotides not matched to a gene: 10. The length of the CDR3 is 13 residues. The CDR3 DNA follows: TGTGCCACGACACAGGGGATGGGGACTGAAGCTTTCTTT. Its protein is CATTQGMGTEAFF.